This T cell receptor (beta chain) was captured in a study of T cells in Graves' hyperthyroidism and ophthalmopathy. Germline-derived CDR1 and CDR2 are MGHDK and SYGVNS. The CDR3 is made up of 16 amino acids. V lost 3 bases and J 0 bases, leaving 9 bases between the germline ends. The investigators amplified TCR beta CDR3 regions from RNA transcripts. Carried out on the TCR CDR3, a first-round RT-PCR used the HTBI primer set. TCRdb reanalysed the multiplex PCR reads using MiXCR and keeps one entry per CDR3 protein. The sample lists 350,000 to 400,000 distinct CDR3 sequences, about 18% occurring once. This TCR came from a woman aged 18 to 35 with Graves' hyperthyroidism. Material: blood. The rearrangement joins TRBV25-1 to TRBJ2-6; D is undetermined. The CDR3 is CASSELKGSGANVLTF. CDR3 coding DNA: TGTGCCAGCAGTGAGCTTAAGGGCTCTGGGGCCAACGTCCTGACTTTC. The full variable domain, in which reference TRBV25-1 and TRBJ2-6 provide the parts outside the CDR3, is EADIYQTPRYLVIGTGKKITLECSQTMGHDKMYWYQQDPGMELHLIHYSYGVNSTEKGDLSSESTVSRIRTEHFPLTLESARPSHTSQYLCASSELKGSGANVLTFGAGSRLTVL.